Listed here is a single TCR beta chain. The sample belongs to a study of blood T cell repertoires in COVID-19. Across the study: Collection of acute and convalescent COVID-19 samples took place in the United States, Italy and Spain. Sources were T cells, B-cell-depleted T cells, or PBMCs; the material itself was cDNA or gDNA.

Original analysis: Amplification from reference gene primers served as the basis for estimated nucleated cell counts. Clones were sequenced by immunoSEQ multiplex PCR, and TCRdb holds only the in-frame ones, with some missing. The D gene and trimming were derived from the DNA, and the V and J assignments and clone size from that table. The profile shows over 25,000 clones, approximately 90% of them singletons. V shed 4 bases and J 15 bases; nucleotides not matched to a gene: 20. The CDR3 has 17 residues. Per the germline V gene, CDR1 is SGHNT and CDR2 is YENEEA. The origin of this receptor is a man aged 45-65 years with active COVID-19. The rearrangement uses TRBV11-3 and TRBJ2-2; 10 bases match TRBD2. Input material: peripheral blood. The CDR3 is CASSSGSGTSARGLLFF. The CDR3 bases are TGTGCCAGCAGCTCGGGATCCGGGACTAGCGCCCGTGGGTTGTTGTTTTTT.